This T cell receptor (beta chain) was documented in a study of blood T cell repertoires in COVID-19. Per germline, CDR1 KGHDR and CDR2 SFDVKD. The V segment lost 3 bases and the J segment 2 bases; nucleotides outside the gene matches: 2. The CDR3 consists of 14 residues. The assay was immunoSEQ multiplex PCR, and TCRdb's table has in-frame clones only and misses some. The repertoire holds fewer than 250,000 clones, with around 80% as singletons. Material: peripheral blood. This receptor was taken from a woman aged 50 to 65 with acute or convalescent COVID-19. J is TRBJ2-5 and V is TRBV24-1; 7 bases align to TRBD1. The CDR3 is CATSDKTGQETQYF. The CDR3 DNA reads TGTGCCACCAGTGATAAGACAGGGCAAGAGACCCAGTACTTC.